The present T cell receptor beta chain was sequenced within a study of blood T cell repertoires in COVID-19. Produced via immunoSEQ multiplex PCR; TCRdb's table is partial and in-frame only. The sample has around 270,000 clones; more than 75% are singletons. CDR1 is SGHRS and CDR2 is YFSETQ in the germline V gene. There are 15 residues in the CDR3. V dropped 4 bases and J dropped 6 bases, with 16 bases sitting between them. The sample comprised peripheral blood. The receptor was isolated from a woman between 55 and 75 years old with COVID-19, enrolled during active disease. The V call is TRBV5-1, the J call TRBJ1-4; no definite D call. Written as DNA, the CDR3 is TGCGCCAGCAGCGGCGGGTGGAGGGTAGATGAAAAACTGTTTTTT. Residues: CASSGGWRVDEKLFF.